The rows below give T cell receptor beta chains drawn from one sample of a study of cytomegalovirus exposure and HLA in healthy donors. Only in-frame clones appear in the TCRdb table, and some are missing; sequencing was by immunoSEQ multiplex PCR. Of about 170,000 clones in the sample, roughly four fifths were seen once. The specimen was PBMCs. These receptor sequences come from a woman younger than 35 in good health and CMV-seronegative. The CDR3 runs from the conserved cysteine through the conserved F or W.

len,v_gene,CDR3aa
13,TRBV5-1,CASSLERGGGYTF
13,TRBV6-6,CASTQGYQETQYF
17,TRBV7-8,CASSSHRGVPSYNEQFF
15,TRBV6-1,CASTEDRGYSYEQYF
15,TRBV2,CASSENTGFNQPQHF
15,TRBV6-1,CASSESRTGNTEAFF
12,TRBV28,CASSLYYQPQHF
17,TRBV4-1,CASSRLQGVSSYNEQFF
15,TRBV4-1,CASSQDPGGSYEQYF
16,TRBV11-2,CASSLDRRTVNTEAFF
14,TRBV6-6,CASSLDSASEGYTF
15,TRBV6-1,CASRFSGGYNQPQHF
18,TRBV7-9,CSSSLVTSRDRGQVEAFF
16,TRBV30,CAWSVHLFGVNEKLFF
16,TRBV7-9,CASSFGPTRAFTEAFF
19,TRBV4-1,CASSQPTRRRTGAEGGYTF
17,TRBV4-2,CASSLEASGGNTGELFF
13,TRBV6-1,CASTRTGQNEQYF
18,TRBV7-9,CASSPTRTSGSYTGELFF
14,TRBV5-1,CASRAGGSSYEQYF
17,TRBV25-1,CASSEYSSGSVVGELFF
16,TRBV29-1,CSVEGIAGVSSDEQYF
16,TRBV19,CASTPGFSASGNTIYF
14,TRBV28,CASGVFLQGTEAFF
13,TRBV18,CASSPDSLRGYTF
15,TRBV5-1,CASSLLGQQNTEAFF
14,TRBV19,CASTPEGGSTEAFF
18,TRBV5-3,CARSPQPGTGGSTGELFF
15,TRBV4-2,CASSQVAKRRNEQFF
15,TRBV5-4,CASSPGQGINYGYTF
15,TRBV9,CASSVGGTSVYEQYF
12,TRBV11-2,CASSPLARTQYF
15,TRBV11-2,CASSRDRAGANVLTF
15,TRBV2,CASSGKRSQLYGYTF
15,TRBV9,CASSVAGTGSYEQYF
13,TRBV9,CASSLDISNEQFF
14,TRBV7-8,CASSLGQGSTEAFF
16,TRBV4-1,CASSPQLAGSTDTQYF
14,TRBV6-5,CATYPGGGGEKLFF
13,TRBV11-2,CASSLNRGDGYTF
13,TRBV5-4,CASSFDSFYEQYF
15,TRBV19,CASSNRNLGSYGYTF
15,TRBV7-2,CASSLSAGEGYEQYF
12,TRBV5-5,CASSPGTYEQYF
14,TRBV9,CASSGQGVNTEAFF
11,TRBV30,CAWGRLNIQYF
13,TRBV5-1,CASSLQYQETQYF
15,TRBV10-3,CAISDRENSNQPQHF
14,TRBV9,CASSVDSRTGEAFF
14,TRBV5-5,CASSLIGGDEKLFF
15,TRBV15,CATSRTLLLSQPQHF
14,TRBV29-1,CSGRMWTAQETQYF